The rows below give T cell receptor beta chains drawn from one sample of a study of T-cell memory formation after mild COVID-19. Using its own MiXCR run on the 5' RACE reads, TCRdb lists one record per CDR3 protein. The sample carries roughly 130,000 distinct CDR3 sequences, approximately 15% recorded once. The sequenced sample was PBMCs or a T cell subset sorted from them (not recorded which). Receptor source: a man between 18 and 29 years old who had mild COVID-19 (a few samples of this study predate the infection). Cell type and time point are not known. Both conserved end residues are part of each CDR3. The order of the fields is clone size, V gene, J gene, D gene, CDR3 DNA, CDR3 protein. A D gene is named only where the DNA matches it firmly. Clone size is shown for a subset of rows, as once, few, many or a class of expanded clone.

size: few
V: TRBV7-9
J: TRBJ1-5
D: NA
DNA: TGTGCCAGCAGCTACGACAGGTTGGGCAATCAGCCCCAGCATTTT
CDR3: CASSYDRLGNQPQHF

size: few
V: TRBV25-1
J: TRBJ2-3
D: NA
DNA: TGTGCCAGCAGTGATCGGCCTAGCACAGATACGCAGTATTTT
CDR3: CASSDRPSTDTQYF

size: few
V: TRBV19
J: TRBJ2-7
D: TRBD1
DNA: TGTGCCAGTAGTATTTTGGACAGGACCTACGAGCAGTACTTC
CDR3: CASSILDRTYEQYF

size: NA
V: TRBV28
J: TRBJ2-3
D: NA
DNA: TGTGCCAGCGTAGGGGGTAGCACAGATACGCAGTATTTT
CDR3: CASVGGSTDTQYF

size: few
V: TRBV4-1
J: TRBJ1-5
D: TRBD1
DNA: TGCGCCAGCAGCCAAGGGGTAGCCAGGGGGGTTCGACAGCCCCAGCATTTT
CDR3: CASSQGVARGVRQPQHF

size: few
V: TRBV20-1
J: TRBJ2-5
D: NA
DNA: TGCAGTGCCGACCTCCGGGACTCAGAGACCCAGTACTTC
CDR3: CSADLRDSETQYF

size: many
V: TRBV12-3/TRBV12-4
J: TRBJ2-3
D: TRBD2
DNA: TGTGCCAGCAGCGGGGGGGCTACAGATACGCAGTATTTT
CDR3: CASSGGATDTQYF

size: NA
V: TRBV7-9
J: TRBJ2-7
D: NA
DNA: TGTGCCAGCAGCCAACCCCGACCGTTCTACGAGCAGTACTTC
CDR3: CASSQPRPFYEQYF

size: NA
V: TRBV7-9
J: TRBJ2-3
D: TRBD2
DNA: TGTGCCAGCAGCCTCCCTGGTAGCGGGAGTATCACAGATACGCAGTATTTT
CDR3: CASSLPGSGSITDTQYF

size: many
V: TRBV5-4
J: TRBJ2-7
D: TRBD2
DNA: TGTGCCAGCAGCATCGACGGGAGGGAGCAGTACTTC
CDR3: CASSIDGREQYF

size: NA
V: TRBV6-1
J: TRBJ2-2
D: NA
DNA: TGTGCCAGCAGTGAAACACTGAACACCGGGGAGCTGTTTTTT
CDR3: CASSETLNTGELFF

size: NA
V: TRBV5-5
J: TRBJ1-5
D: TRBD1
DNA: TGTGCCAGCAGCTTTGGTCTGAGACAGGGGGCTCTTTATCAGCCCCAGCATTTT
CDR3: CASSFGLRQGALYQPQHF

size: few
V: TRBV5-1
J: TRBJ2-5
D: NA
DNA: TGCGCCAGCAGCTTGTTCACAGGAGAGGAGACCCAGTACTTC
CDR3: CASSLFTGEETQYF

size: few
V: TRBV7-8
J: TRBJ2-6
D: NA
DNA: TGTGCCAGCAGCTCAGGGAATTTCAACGTCCTGACTTTC
CDR3: CASSSGNFNVLTF

size: NA
V: TRBV7-9
J: TRBJ2-5
D: TRBD2
DNA: TGTGCCAGCAGTCAAGCTGCGGCGGGGGGGCGTTCGGGAGAGACCCAGTACTTC
CDR3: CASSQAAAGGRSGETQYF

size: few
V: TRBV21-1
J: TRBJ1-2
D: NA
DNA: TGTGCCAGCAGCACCCCCTCACAGGGGGTTACGGGCTACACCTTC
CDR3: CASSTPSQGVTGYTF

size: NA
V: TRBV20-1
J: TRBJ2-2
D: TRBD1
DNA: TGCAGTGCTAGTCGAGACAGGGCGGCCGGGGAGCTGTTTTTT
CDR3: CSASRDRAAGELFF

size: NA
V: TRBV5-1
J: TRBJ1-3
D: NA
DNA: TGCGCCAGCAGCTTTTCGCCTCTAAGCGGCTCTGGAAACACCATATATTTT
CDR3: CASSFSPLSGSGNTIYF

size: few
V: TRBV6-5
J: TRBJ1-2
D: NA
DNA: TGTGCCAGCAGTCCCCGACTCCGGGACGGAAAGGGCTACACCTTC
CDR3: CASSPRLRDGKGYTF

size: few
V: TRBV11-2
J: TRBJ2-5
D: TRBD1
DNA: TGTGCCAGCAGGGAATCCGGGACAGGGGTAGAGACCCAGTACTTC
CDR3: CASRESGTGVETQYF

size: NA
V: TRBV12-3/TRBV12-4
J: TRBJ2-2
D: NA
DNA: TGTGCCAGCAGTGGACAGACGAACACCGGGGAGCTGTTTTTT
CDR3: CASSGQTNTGELFF

size: NA
V: TRBV7-9
J: TRBJ2-3
D: TRBD2
DNA: TGTGCCAGCAGCTTACCAGCGGGGGGGCAGGGTACGCAGTATTTT
CDR3: CASSLPAGGQGTQYF

size: NA
V: TRBV6-5
J: TRBJ1-1
D: NA
DNA: TGTGCCAGCAGTTACTCGAACAGGCTGAACACTGAAGCTTTCTTT
CDR3: CASSYSNRLNTEAFF

size: NA
V: TRBV19
J: TRBJ2-2
D: NA
DNA: TGTGCCAGTAGTATCTTTGGGGGGTACACCGGGGAGCTGTTTTTT
CDR3: CASSIFGGYTGELFF

size: many
V: TRBV7-7
J: TRBJ1-1
D: TRBD1
DNA: TGTGCCAGCAGCGTGGACAGGGGCACTGAAGCTTTCTTT
CDR3: CASSVDRGTEAFF

size: few
V: TRBV4-2
J: TRBJ2-3
D: NA
DNA: TGTGCCAGCAGCCAGGGGGCTGGGTACAGAGATACGCAGTATTTT
CDR3: CASSQGAGYRDTQYF

size: NA
V: TRBV7-9
J: TRBJ2-3
D: NA
DNA: TGTGCCAGCAGCCCGAACTGGGGGCGAGGGGGCACAGATACGCAGTATTTT
CDR3: CASSPNWGRGGTDTQYF

size: NA
V: TRBV28
J: TRBJ1-2
D: NA
DNA: TGTGCCAGCAGTGTGGATGCTAACTATGGCTACACCTTC
CDR3: CASSVDANYGYTF

size: NA
V: TRBV5-1
J: TRBJ2-5
D: TRBD1
DNA: TGCGCCAGCAGCTTAGTAGGCGGACAGGGGGGAGAGACCCAGTACTTC
CDR3: CASSLVGGQGGETQYF

size: NA
V: TRBV24-1
J: TRBJ1-4
D: NA
DNA: TGTGCCACCAGTGACCCGGGGGGCGATGGGAATGAAAAACTGTTTTTT
CDR3: CATSDPGGDGNEKLFF

size: few
V: TRBV20-1
J: TRBJ1-1
D: NA
DNA: TGCAGTGCTAGAGATCCGGGCAGCCCGACTGAAGCTTTCTTT
CDR3: CSARDPGSPTEAFF

size: NA
V: TRBV5-1
J: TRBJ1-2
D: NA
DNA: TGCGCCAGCAGCCGAGGTGAGGATGGCTACACCTTC
CDR3: CASSRGEDGYTF

size: few
V: TRBV7-2
J: TRBJ2-3
D: NA
DNA: TGTGCCAGCAGCCCCGGTTGGGGGGGCCTAGGGCGAACAGATACGCAGTATTTT
CDR3: CASSPGWGGLGRTDTQYF

size: NA
V: TRBV9
J: TRBJ1-1
D: NA
DNA: TGTGCCAGCAGCGTAGAGGGGGGGCAGCCGACTGAAGCTTTCTTT
CDR3: CASSVEGGQPTEAFF

size: NA
V: TRBV2
J: TRBJ2-3
D: NA
DNA: TGTGCCAGCAGTGTCCAGGGGACTCTAACAGATACGCAGTATTTT
CDR3: CASSVQGTLTDTQYF

size: NA
V: TRBV3-1
J: TRBJ2-5
D: TRBD1
DNA: TGTGCCAGCAGCCAAGAACCAGGGGGCGTGAAGACCCAGTACTTC
CDR3: CASSQEPGGVKTQYF

size: few
V: TRBV29-1
J: TRBJ2-5
D: TRBD1
DNA: TGCAGCGTTGATTTCAGGACAGGGATTGGCGAGACCCAGTACTTC
CDR3: CSVDFRTGIGETQYF

size: NA
V: TRBV12-3/TRBV12-4
J: TRBJ1-5
D: TRBD1
DNA: TGTGCCAGCAGACCACAGGGGAATCAGCCCCAGCATTTT
CDR3: CASRPQGNQPQHF

size: once
V: TRBV7-2
J: TRBJ1-2
D: NA
DNA: TGTGCCAGCAGCTGGGACATCAGCTATGGCTACACCTTC
CDR3: CASSWDISYGYTF

size: few
V: TRBV10-3
J: TRBJ2-3
D: TRBD2
DNA: TGTGCCATCAGTAACCTAGCGGGACCCACAGATACGCAGTATTTT
CDR3: CAISNLAGPTDTQYF